Presented here are 21 T cell receptor beta chains from one specimen sequenced in a study of T cells in Graves' hyperthyroidism and ophthalmopathy. The CDR3 regions of TCR beta were amplified from RNA transcripts. Carried out on the TCR CDR3, a first-round RT-PCR used the HTBI primer set. Each CDR3 protein gets one entry after TCRdb re-called the multiplex PCR reads with MiXCR. The sample has hundreds of thousands of distinct CDR3 sequences; 45% are singletons. The sequenced sample was peripheral blood or thyroid tissue (not recorded which). The receptors were gathered from an adult man with Graves' disease, either hyperthyroidism or ophthalmopathy (not recorded which).

This clonotype appeared a single time. The V and J genes are TRBV29-1 and TRBJ1-5; a possible D gene is TRBD1 (5 bases). Germline CDR1 is SQVTM and CDR2 is ANQGSEA. CDR3 length: 12 amino acids. The CDR3 loop reads CSLGVSGQPQHF. Here the CDR3 DNA reads TGCAGTCTAGGGGTTTCGGGACAGCCCCAGCATTTT. The full variable domain, in which reference TRBV29-1 and TRBJ1-5 provide the parts outside the CDR3, is SAVISQKPSRDICQRGTSLTIQCQVDSQVTMMFWYRQQPGQSLTLIATANQGSEATYESGFVIDKFPISRPNLTFSTLTVSNMSPEDSSIYLCSLGVSGQPQHFGDGTRLSIL.

This clonotype was seen at least ten times. The chain couples TRBV5-1 to TRBJ2-7; TRBD1 or TRBD2 may be the D gene (7 bases each). The CDR3 is made up of 15 amino acids. Germline V gene sequence: CDR1 SGHRS, CDR2 YFSETQ. V lost 4 bases and J 7 bases, leaving 21 bases between the germline ends. The CDR3 spells CASSREGQMMGEQYF. In DNA, the CDR3 is TGCGCCAGCAGCAGGGAGGGACAGATGATGGGGGAGCAGTACTTC.

This chain links TRBV2 with TRBJ1-2, with 7 bases fitting TRBD1. This CDR3 contains 13 residues. Germline-derived CDR1 and CDR2 are SNHLY and FYNNEI. V lost 4 bases, J lost 12 bases, and 11 bases stayed unmatched. The CDR3 sequence is CASSVAGQNPNTF. CDR3 coding DNA: TGTGCCAGCAGTGTAGCGGGACAGAACCCCAACACCTTC.

This clonotype has just a few counts. V and J are TRBV2 and TRBJ1-5; D remains unclear. This CDR3 has 14 residues. Trimming took 5 bases from V and 5 from J, leaving 13 bases between them. Germline V gives CDR1 SNHLY, CDR2 FYNNEI. For the CDR3, the DNA is TGTGCCAGCAGTTTGTTGTCCACCCATCAGCCCCAGCATTTT. Translating gives CASSLLSTHQPQHF.

The genes are TRBV7-9 and TRBJ2-5, with D perhaps TRBD1 (6 bases). The DNA end favors TRBJ2-7, so the J call may be wrong. This CDR3 spans 14 amino acids. Germline CDR1 is SEHNR and CDR2 is FQNEAQ (reference sequence). Here the CDR3 reads CASSSRGQGGEQYF. The CDR3 DNA follows: TGTGCCAGCAGTTCTCGGGGACAAGGGGGCGAGCAGTACTTC.

A few counts support this clonotype. The chain joins TRBV14 to TRBJ2-2; D is unclear. The germline V and J ends were trimmed by 1 base and 6 bases, with 6 bases remaining between them. CDR3 length equals 13 residues. Germline V CDR1 and CDR2: SGHDN, FVKESK. The CDR3 here is CASSQAIAGELFF. The CDR3 DNA reads as TGTGCCAGCAGCCAAGCAATCGCCGGGGAGCTGTTTTTT.

In its sample, this clonotype was seen a few times. This chain joins TRBV5-1 and TRBJ2-5; 12 bases fit TRBD2. V lost 0 bases and J lost 7; bases outside the gene matches: 4. The CDR3 extends over 15 amino acids. Germline loops: CDR1 SGHRS, CDR2 YFSETQ. The CDR3 spells CASSLVTSGSGTQYF. The CDR3 DNA reads as TGCGCCAGCAGCTTGGTGACTAGCGGGAGTGGGACCCAGTACTTC. Variable domain in full (rest from reference TRBV5-1 and TRBJ2-5): KAGVTQTPRYLIKTRGQQVTLSCSPISGHRSVSWYQQTPGQGLQFLFEYFSETQRNKGNFPGRFSGRQFSNSRSEMNVSTLELGDSALYLCASSLVTSGSGTQYFGPGTRLLVL.

This clonotype came up many times. The chain employs TRBV10-3 and TRBJ2-7, with a possible D match to TRBD1 (6 bases). The germline V and J ends were trimmed by 2 bases and 5 bases, with 13 bases remaining between them. The V gene's germline CDR1 is ENHRY and CDR2 SYGVKD. CDR3 size: 14 residues. In nucleotides, the CDR3 is TGTGCCATCAGTGAGGGACAGATTTCCCACGAGCAGTACTTC. It encodes CAISEGQISHEQYF.

The rearrangement links TRBV20-1 to TRBJ1-5; 7 nucleotides align to TRBD1. Germline values: CDR1 DFQATT, CDR2 SNEGSKA (reference sequence). J was trimmed by 5 bases and V by 2 bases; bases with no gene match: 3. The CDR3 has 13 residues. CDR3 residues: CSARRTGDQPQHF. In DNA form, the CDR3 reads TGCAGTGCTAGACGGACAGGCGATCAGCCCCAGCATTTT.

Comments on this clonotype: The junction departs from germline at one end; a sequencing error may be responsible. The V call is TRBV5-1, the J call TRBJ2-7; 7 positions agree with TRBD1. The CDR3 has 14 amino acids. Germline V gene sequence: CDR1 SGHRS, CDR2 YFSETQ. In DNA, the CDR3 is TGTGCCAGCAGCCCCGGGACAGTACCCTACGAGCAGTACTTC. It encodes CASSPGTVPYEQYF. The whole variable domain, remainder taken from reference TRBV5-1 and TRBJ2-7, is KAGVTQTPRYLIKTRGQQVTLSCSPISGHRSVSWYQQTPGQGLQFLFEYFSETQRNKGNFPGRFSGRQFSNSRSEMNVSTLELGDSALYLCASSPGTVPYEQYFGPGTRLTVT.

This clonotype was counted at least ten times. The CDR3 sequence: CASSLRVDSPLHF. The CDR3 DNA sequence: TGCGCCAGCAGCTTGAGGGTTGACTCACCCCTCCACTTT. The genes are TRBV5-1 and TRBJ1-6; no clear D gene. Looked up from germline, CDR1 is SGHRS and CDR2 is YFSETQ. The CDR3 has 13 residues. V was pared by 1 base and J by 10 bases, with 9 bases between.

The chain recombines TRBV7-9 with TRBJ1-4, with no clear D. CDR1 SEHNR and CDR2 FQNEAQ come from the germline V gene (reference sequence). CDR3 length: 15 amino acids. V was clipped by 5 bases and J by 7 bases, with 17 bases between them. CDR3 sequence: CASSPPSIYGEKLFF. CDR3 sequence (DNA): TGTGCCAGCAGCCCTCCTTCCATCTATGGTGAAAAACTGTTTTTT.

The sample holds many counts of this clonotype. The gene calls are TRBV7-8 and TRBJ1-6; D unresolved. The V end lost 1 base, the J end lost 7 bases, and 11 bases lay between the germline ends. There are 15 residues in the CDR3. Germline CDR1 SGHVS, CDR2 FQNEAQ. CDR3 loop: CASSLDGRFNSPLHF. The CDR3, as DNA: TGTGCCAGCAGCTTAGACGGGAGATTCAATTCACCCCTCCACTTT.

The rearrangement links TRBV10-3 to TRBJ1-3; 7 nucleotides match TRBD1. The CDR3 has 14 residues. Germline loops: CDR1 ENHRY, CDR2 SYGVKD. V was clipped by 10 bases and J by 4 bases; unmatched bases: 10. The CDR3 DNA reads as TGTGCCAGCAGAGCCGACAGGGCCGGAAACACCATATATTTT. It translates to CASRADRAGNTIYF.

The gene calls are TRBV2 and TRBJ1-5, with 9 bases identical to TRBD1. Germline CDR1 SNHLY, CDR2 FYNNEI. After removal of 6 bases from V and 7 bases from J, the junction contained 7 bases not matched to a gene. The CDR3 length is 14 residues. This chain's CDR3 is CASRPGQGHQPQHF. The CDR3 coding sequence is TGTGCCAGCAGACCGGGACAGGGCCACCAGCCCCAGCATTTT.

To note about this clonotype: This may stem from a read error, because a much larger clone lies one nucleotide away. The genes are TRBV15 and TRBJ2-7, with 11 positions matching TRBD1. Germline V lookup: CDR1 LNHNV, CDR2 YYDKDF (reference sequence). V trimming: 5 bases; J trimming: 2 bases; junction bases outside the gene matches: 5. This CDR3 region has 15 residues. This CDR3 reads CATSARDRGTYEQYF. Written as DNA, the CDR3 is TGTGCCACCAGCGCCCGGGACAGGGGGACCTACGAGCAGTACTTC.

The J gene is TRBJ2-5, the V gene TRBV4-3, with 10 bases that match TRBD2. Germline loops: CDR1 LGHNA, CDR2 YSLEER. The CDR3 loop spans 16 amino acids. With V trimmed by 1 base and J by 4 bases, 6 bases remained unmatched. CDR3 in DNA: TGCGCCAGCAGCCAAGCGACTAGCGGGTTTGGAGAGACCCAGTACTTC. As protein: CASSQATSGFGETQYF.

With respect to this clonotype: This may come from a read error, since a much larger clone is one base off. Because the CDR3 is missing its conserved closing phenylalanine or tryptophan, this is likely a read error. The CDR3: CASSTQNTEAFL. The DNA of the CDR3 is TGTGCCAGCAGTACGCAGAACACTGAAGCTTTCCTT. V gene TRBV7-2 combines with J gene TRBJ1-1; no clear D. The CDR3 spans 12 residues. Germline assignment: CDR1 SGHTA and CDR2 FQGNSA. Trimming stripped 6 bases from V and 1 base from J, with 6 bases between.

The chain uses TRBV7-2 and TRBJ2-7; no firm D call. This CDR3 has 13 amino acids. CDR1 SGHTA and CDR2 FQGNSA come from the germline V gene. Trimming removed 6 bases from V and 5 bases from J, with 14 bases in between. The chain's CDR3 is CASSNGRTDEQYF. The CDR3 DNA reads as TGTGCCAGCAGTAATGGGCGTACGGACGAGCAGTACTTC.

This clonotype was found many times. This chain joins TRBV20-1 and TRBJ2-7; D is perhaps TRBD1 (6 bases). This CDR3 is built from 13 residues. Trimming took 2 bases from V and 3 from J, leaving 11 bases between them. CDR1 is DFQATT and CDR2 is SNEGSKA in the germline V gene (reference sequence). The CDR3 here is CSARKGRGYEQYF. The DNA for the CDR3 is TGCAGTGCTAGAAAGGGCAGGGGCTACGAGCAGTACTTC.

The chain carries TRBV7-2 and TRBJ1-6, with 7 bases lining up with TRBD1. The J segment lost 7 bases and the V segment lost 5 bases, leaving 14 bases of the junction unmatched. The CDR3 spans 17 residues. Germline V lookup: CDR1 SGHTA, CDR2 FQGNSA. Here the CDR3 DNA reads TGTGCCAGCAGCGATCAAGGACAGGCCGCTGCCAATTCACCCCTCCACTTT. Its translation: CASSDQGQAAANSPLHF.